This passage covers 13 T cell receptor beta chains from one sample sequenced in a study of T-cell reconstitution after alpha-beta-depleted transplantation in children (TCRdb year 2016). Library creation used PCR. TCRdb shows the sequencer as Illumina HiSeq 2500. TCR library preparation used molecular barcoding, with unique molecular identifiers applied to normalize quantification of the TCRbeta repertoire. Using fastp trimming at Q25 and MiXCR clonotype assembly, TCRdb reanalyzed the public sequencing data and kept in-frame beta chains. Identical CDR3 protein sequences are pooled into one entry, listed with their most common genes and DNA. The sample records a few hundred thousand distinct CDR3 sequences, roughly a quarter of which are singletons. Together, the top ten hold about 35% of the sample. In light of the paper, this sample's treatment or condition label describes: allogeneic hematopoietic cell transplantation with graft depleted of TCRalphabeta T cells and CD19 B cells.

Specimen: PBMCs, collected before TCRalphabeta/CD19-depleted stem cell transplant. All receptors come from a boy younger than two with Wiskott-Aldrich syndrome, due to receive a stem cell transplant.

The chain is built from TRBV5-1 and TRBJ2-7; D gene unclear. Trimming removed 4 bases from V and 3 bases from J, with 11 bases in between. This CDR3 has 13 amino acids. The germline gives CDR1 SGHRS, CDR2 YFSETQ. The CDR3 reads CASSVRTDYEQYF. CDR3 nucleotide sequence: TGCGCCAGCAGCGTGCGGACGGACTACGAGCAGTACTTC.

This clonotype was observed a handful of times. The gene calls are TRBV20-1 and TRBJ2-4, with 8 bases fitting TRBD1. Per germline, CDR1 DFQATT and CDR2 SNEGSKA (reference sequence). The CDR3 runs to 19 residues. Germline trimming cut 1 base from V and 0 bases from J; bases unmatched to any gene: 14. CDR3 sequence reads: CSARGVGQGVHIAKNIQYF. In nucleotides, the CDR3 is TGCAGTGCTAGAGGGGTAGGACAGGGAGTCCATATAGCCAAAAACATTCAGTACTTC.

The CDR3 protein is CASSRAATPNEKLFF. CDR3 sequence (DNA): TGTGCCAGCAGCCGGGCAGCAACACCTAATGAAAAACTGTTTTTT. The chain carries TRBV7-2 and TRBJ1-4, with unresolved D. CDR1 is SGHTA and CDR2 is FQGNSA in the germline V gene. Between the trimmed V and J ends, which lost 5 bases and 3 bases, there was a span of 13 bases. The CDR3 is made up of 15 amino acids.

The rearrangement links TRBV18 to TRBJ2-7; the D gene is possibly TRBD2 (7 bases). This CDR3 is built from 16 residues. In germline, CDR1 is KGHSH, CDR2 LQKENI. Trimming cost V 0 bases and J 7 bases, with 19 bases left between them. DNA for the CDR3: TGTGCCAGCTCACCACCTACGGGGGGCCCTACGGAGGAGCAGTACTTC. Amino acid sequence: CASSPPTGGPTEEQYF.

CDR3 loop: CSARDLHLSDEQYF. In nucleotides, the CDR3 is TGCAGTGCTAGAGATCTGCACCTTTCTGACGAGCAGTACTTC. This chain links TRBV20-1 with TRBJ2-7; D is uncertain. There are 14 residues in the CDR3. The germline V gene has CDR1 DFQATT and CDR2 SNEGSKA (reference sequence). Trimming cost V 0 bases and J 5 bases, with 14 bases left between them.

This clonotype occurred many times. The V gene is TRBV7-7, the J gene TRBJ2-1; D is unclear. The ends were cut back, 1 base at V and 6 bases at J, with 7 bases in the middle. Germline CDR1 and CDR2: SSHAT and FNYEAQ (reference sequence). The CDR3 runs 13 residues. The CDR3 bases are TGTGCCAGCAGCTTAGAACCCTCCAATGAGCAGTTCTTC. Its protein product is CASSLEPSNEQFF.

As to this clonotype: Germline and junction disagree at one end, which may indicate a read error. The genes are TRBV7-3 and TRBJ1-1, with TRBD1 matching over 8 bases. Germline V gene data show CDR1 as SGHTA and CDR2 as FQGTGA. There are 15 residues in the CDR3. The CDR3 DNA is TGTGCCAGCAGTTTAACGGGACAGGAGAACACTGAAGCTTTCTTT. This sequence encodes CASSLTGQENTEAFF.

In this sample, this clonotype turned up a few times. The chain couples TRBV24-1 to TRBJ2-5; 10 positions agree with TRBD1. Germline-derived CDR1 and CDR2 are KGHDR and SFDVKD. The J segment lost 4 bases and the V segment lost 7 bases, leaving 2 bases of the junction unmatched. CDR3 size: 13 residues. CDR3 nucleotides: TGTGCCACCAGGGGACAGGGGCGAGAGACCCAGTACTTC. It codes for CATRGQGRETQYF.

The rearrangement links TRBV5-1 to TRBJ2-7; 7 nucleotides line up with TRBD2. The CDR3 consists of 16 residues. Looked up from germline, CDR1 is SGHRS and CDR2 is YFSETQ. V shed 1 base, J shed 0 bases, and the junction held 7 bases outside the gene matches. The chain's CDR3 is CASSLSLAVSSYEQYF. Written as DNA, the CDR3 is TGCGCCAGCAGCTTGAGTCTAGCGGTAAGCTCCTACGAGCAGTACTTC.

This clonotype was seen a few times. The chain uses TRBV29-1 and TRBJ2-2; possible D gene TRBD2, 6 bases. The CDR3 is 13 residues long. Trimming stripped 5 bases from V and 7 bases from J, with 14 bases between. In germline, CDR1 is SQVTM, CDR2 ANQGSEA. This chain's CDR3 is CSVLPGGIGELFF. The CDR3, as DNA: TGCAGCGTTCTCCCCGGGGGAATCGGGGAGCTGTTTTTT.

The chain carries TRBV28 and TRBJ1-1, with TRBD1 matching over 7 bases. Trimming cost V 5 bases and J 3 bases; bases outside gene matches: 21. This CDR3 is 19 amino acids long. Germline V CDR1 and CDR2: MDHEN, SYDVKM. CDR3 loop: CASSALGYRGPFGDTEAFF. The CDR3 region has the DNA TGTGCCAGCAGTGCCCTCGGGTACAGGGGCCCTTTCGGAGACACTGAAGCTTTCTTT.

This clonotype was detected a few times. The gene calls are TRBV10-3 and TRBJ2-3; D unclear. V lost 8 bases and J lost 6, with 12 bases in between. Germline V gene sequence: CDR1 ENHRY, CDR2 SYGVKD. This CDR3 is 12 amino acids long. As DNA, the CDR3 is TGTGCCATCGGATTAGCCCCGGATACGCAGTATTTT. Its protein product is CAIGLAPDTQYF.

This clonotype was detected a few times. The rearrangement joins TRBV12-3 or TRBV12-4 to TRBJ2-1; 14 bases fit TRBD2. The CDR3 contains 14 residues. V gave up 6 bases and J gave up 9 bases; unmatched junction bases: 4. CDR3 nucleotides: TGTGCCAGCAGGAAGACTAGCGGGAGGGTTGAGCAGTTCTTC. Translated, it gives CASRKTSGRVEQFF.